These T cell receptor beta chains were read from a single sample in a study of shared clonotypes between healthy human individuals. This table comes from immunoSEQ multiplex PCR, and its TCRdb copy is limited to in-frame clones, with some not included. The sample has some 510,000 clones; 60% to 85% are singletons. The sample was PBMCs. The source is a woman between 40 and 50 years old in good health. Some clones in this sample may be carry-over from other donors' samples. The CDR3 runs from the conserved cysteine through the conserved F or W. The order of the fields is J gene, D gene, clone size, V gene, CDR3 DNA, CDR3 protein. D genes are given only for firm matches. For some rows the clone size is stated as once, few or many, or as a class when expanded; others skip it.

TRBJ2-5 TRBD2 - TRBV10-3 TGTGCCATCTCGGTGGCTAGCGGGAGAATCCAGTACTTC CAISVASGRIQYF
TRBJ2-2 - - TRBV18 TGTGCCAGCTCGGAACAGGATTTGAACACCGGGGAGCTGTTTTTT CASSEQDLNTGELFF
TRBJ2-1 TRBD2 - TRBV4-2 TGTGCCAGCAGCCAAGATGTCGCGAGCGGGAGGGCCAGAAATGAGCAGTTCTTC CASSQDVASGRARNEQFF
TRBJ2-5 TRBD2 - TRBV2 TGTGCCAGCAGTGAACCCCTAGCGGGAGTTTCCCAAGAGACCCAGTACTTC CASSEPLAGVSQETQYF
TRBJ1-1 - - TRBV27 TGTGCCAGCAGACTCCGCCTGAACACTGAAGCTTTCTTT CASRLRLNTEAFF
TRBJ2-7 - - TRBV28 TGTGCCAGCAGTCTTTCAGCCGAGCAGTACTTC CASSLSAEQYF
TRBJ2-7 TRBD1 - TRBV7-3 TGTGCCAGCAGTCTCAGGGGGTCCTACGAGCAGTACTTC CASSLRGSYEQYF
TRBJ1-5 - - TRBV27 TGTGCCAGCAGTTCGTACAGTAGCAATCAGCCCCAGCATTTT CASSSYSSNQPQHF
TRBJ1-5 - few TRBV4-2 TGTGCCAGCAGCCAAGATGTGGCAGGGCTTAGACAGCCCCAGCATTTT CASSQDVAGLRQPQHF
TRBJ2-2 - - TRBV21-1 TGTGCCAGCAGCCCTAAGGGAGGGACAGGGAAAAACACCGGGGAGCTGTTTTTT CASSPKGGTGKNTGELFF
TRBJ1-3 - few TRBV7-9 TGTGCCAGCAGTCCGGACAATACTGGAAACACCATATATTTT CASSPDNTGNTIYF
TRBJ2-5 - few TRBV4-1 TGCGCCAGCAGCCAAGGAACTCGAACAGAGACCCAGTACTTC CASSQGTRTETQYF
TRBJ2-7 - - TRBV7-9 TGTGCCAGCAGCCTGGGACGCGAGTACGAGCAGTACTTC CASSLGREYEQYF
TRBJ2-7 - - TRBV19 TGTGCCAGTAGTGCCTATCCCAGGGCGGACTCCTACGAGCAGTACTTC CASSAYPRADSYEQYF
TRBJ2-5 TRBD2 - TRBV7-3 TGTGCCAGCAGCTTATCGGCTAGCGGGAGGGAGACCCAGTACTTC CASSLSASGRETQYF
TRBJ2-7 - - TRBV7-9 TGTGCCAGCAGCCCTCTCGGACAGTACTACGAGCAGTACTTC CASSPLGQYYEQYF
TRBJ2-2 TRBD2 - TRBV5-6 TGTGCCAGCAGTCGTAGGGACCAGGGACTAAACACCGGGGAGCTGTTTTTT CASSRRDQGLNTGELFF
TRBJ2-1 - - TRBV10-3 TGTGCCATCAGGGGGACTTCCAGCTCCTACAATGAGCAGTTCTTC CAIRGTSSSYNEQFF
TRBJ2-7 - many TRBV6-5 TGTGCCAGCAGGACGACAGTTGCCAGCTCCTACGAGCAGTACTTC CASRTTVASSYEQYF
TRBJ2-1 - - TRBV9 TGTGCCAGCAGCGAGCTAGGGGACAATGAGCAGTTCTTC CASSELGDNEQFF
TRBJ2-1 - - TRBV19 TGTGCCAGTGGCGTTTCCTACAATGAGCAGTTCTTC CASGVSYNEQFF
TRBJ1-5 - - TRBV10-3 TGTGCCACCCGCCCGGAGGGGAGTGTCGGCAATCAGCCCCAGCATTTT CATRPEGSVGNQPQHF
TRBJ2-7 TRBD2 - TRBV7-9 TGTGCCAGCAGCTTACTAGCGGGAGAGGAGCAGTACTTC CASSLLAGEEQYF
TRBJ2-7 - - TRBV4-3 TGCGCCAGCAGCCAATTCCACACCCGCTCCTACGAGCAGTACTTC CASSQFHTRSYEQYF
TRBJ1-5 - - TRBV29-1 TGCAGCGTTGTACCCTCGGGCAATCAGCCCCAGCATTTT CSVVPSGNQPQHF
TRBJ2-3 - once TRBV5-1 TGCGCCAGCAGCTCGAGGACTGGAACAGATACGCAGTATTTT CASSSRTGTDTQYF
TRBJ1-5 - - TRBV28 TGTGCCAGCAGCCGCCTCGGGGTTGGCAATCAGCCCCAGCATTTT CASSRLGVGNQPQHF
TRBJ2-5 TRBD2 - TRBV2 TGTGCCAGCAGACCGGGACTAGCGGGAGGGCCGGGGACCCAGTACTTC CASRPGLAGGPGTQYF
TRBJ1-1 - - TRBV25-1 TGTGCCAGCAGTGAATTTGGTAACACTGAAGCTTTCTTT CASSEFGNTEAFF
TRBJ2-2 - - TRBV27 TGTGCCAGCAGTTTAGTCTCGGGCTCCGGTCGGACCGGGGAGCTGTTTTTT CASSLVSGSGRTGELFF
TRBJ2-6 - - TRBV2 TGTGCCAGCAGCGGCTCCAGGGGAAAGACTGGGGCCAACGTCCTGACTTTC CASSGSRGKTGANVLTF
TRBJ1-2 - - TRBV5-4 TGTGCCAGCAGCTTGGATAGGAGCACCTATGGCTACACCTTC CASSLDRSTYGYTF
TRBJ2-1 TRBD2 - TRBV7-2 TGTGCCAGCAGCTTAGAGGTAGCGGGAGGCGAGCAGTTCTTC CASSLEVAGGEQFF
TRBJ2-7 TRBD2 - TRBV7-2 TGTGCCAGCAGCTTACCCGGGACTAGCTACGAGCAGTACTTC CASSLPGTSYEQYF
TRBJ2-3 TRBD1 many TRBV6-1 TGTGCCAGCAGTGAGGAGACAGGGAGCACAGATACGCAGTATTTT CASSEETGSTDTQYF
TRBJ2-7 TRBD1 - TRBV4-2 TGTGCCAGCAGCTGGGGACAGGGTGGCTTATACGAGCAGTACTTC CASSWGQGGLYEQYF